The subject of this entry is one TCR beta chain. Antigen specificity is unknown. A much larger clonotype is one base distant, so this may be a read error. Researchers took RNA transcripts and amplified TCR beta CDR3 regions from them. HTBI primers primed a first-round RT-PCR, and a second-round multiplex PCR followed. From the multiplex PCR reads, TCRdb called clonotypes with MiXCR, one entry per CDR3 protein. The table has tens of thousands of distinct CDR3 sequences, 50% seen once. In germline, CDR1 is MNHEY, CDR2 SVGAGI. V lost 2 bases and J lost 2, with 7 bases in between. This CDR3 has 13 amino acids. The sample belongs to a study of Graves' ophthalmopathy and Graves' hyperthyroidism. Whole-study findings and limits: Detected in blood as well were most expanded thyroid clonotypes with frequency above 0.001.

Each donor who had ophthalmopathy showed moderate-to-severe activity, a CAS of ≥3, a NOSPECS of ≥4, and a duration under 3 months. The chain uses TRBV6-5 and TRBJ2-7; D uncertain. This receptor was taken from an adult man with Graves' ophthalmopathy. Sequencing was carried out using peripheral blood. For the CDR3, the DNA is TGTGCCAGCAGTTACGGGAACGCCTACGAGCAGTACTTC. Protein product: CASSYGNAYEQYF.